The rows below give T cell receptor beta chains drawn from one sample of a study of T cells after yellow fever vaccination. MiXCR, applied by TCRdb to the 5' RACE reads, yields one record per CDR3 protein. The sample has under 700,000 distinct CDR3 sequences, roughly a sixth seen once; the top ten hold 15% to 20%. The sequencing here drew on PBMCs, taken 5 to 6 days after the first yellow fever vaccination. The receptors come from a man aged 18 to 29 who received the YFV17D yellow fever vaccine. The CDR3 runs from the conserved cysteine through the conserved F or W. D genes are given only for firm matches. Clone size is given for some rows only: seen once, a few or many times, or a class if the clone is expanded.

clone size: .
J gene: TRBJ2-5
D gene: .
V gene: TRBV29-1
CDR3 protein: CSVDSRDQETQYF
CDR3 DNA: TGCAGCGTTGATAGTCGGGACCAAGAGACCCAGTACTTC

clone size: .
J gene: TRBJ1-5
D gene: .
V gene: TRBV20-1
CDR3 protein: CSAMDFPHQPQHF
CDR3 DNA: TGCAGTGCAATGGACTTTCCCCATCAGCCCCAGCATTTT

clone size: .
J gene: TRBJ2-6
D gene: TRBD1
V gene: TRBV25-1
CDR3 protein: CASSASDRASSGANVLTF
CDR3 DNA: TGTGCCAGCAGTGCGTCCGACAGGGCCAGCTCTGGGGCCAACGTCCTGACTTTC

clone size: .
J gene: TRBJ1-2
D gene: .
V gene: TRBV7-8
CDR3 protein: CASSPRRPDGGYTF
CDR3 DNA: TGTGCCAGCAGCCCTCGAAGACCGGATGGAGGCTACACCTTC

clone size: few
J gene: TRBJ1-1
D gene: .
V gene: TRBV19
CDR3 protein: CASSISVTALPNTEAFF
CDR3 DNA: TGTGCCAGTAGTATATCGGTGACCGCGCTCCCAAACACTGAAGCTTTCTTT

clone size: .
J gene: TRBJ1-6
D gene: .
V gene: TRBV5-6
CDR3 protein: CASSLMDNYSPLHF
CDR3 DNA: TGTGCCAGCAGCTTGATGGACAACTATTCACCCCTCCACTTT

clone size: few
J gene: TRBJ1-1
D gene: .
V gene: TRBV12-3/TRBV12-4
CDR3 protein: CASRGGWVRVGTEAFF
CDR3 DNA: TGTGCCAGCAGGGGGGGGTGGGTGAGGGTTGGAACTGAAGCTTTCTTT

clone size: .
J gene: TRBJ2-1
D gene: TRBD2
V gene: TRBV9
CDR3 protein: CASSVGSGGPYNEQFF
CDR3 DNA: TGTGCCAGCAGCGTAGGTAGCGGGGGACCCTACAATGAGCAGTTCTTC

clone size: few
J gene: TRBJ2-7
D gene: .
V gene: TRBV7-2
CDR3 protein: CASSLIQAYEQYF
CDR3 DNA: TGTGCCAGCAGCTTAATCCAGGCCTACGAGCAGTACTTC

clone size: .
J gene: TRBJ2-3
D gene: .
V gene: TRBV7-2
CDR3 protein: CASSWATPRQYF
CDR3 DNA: TGTGCCAGCAGCTGGGCCACGCCTCGGCAGTATTTT

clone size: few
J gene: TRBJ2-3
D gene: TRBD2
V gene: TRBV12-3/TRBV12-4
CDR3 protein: CASSLGLAGLSTDTQYF
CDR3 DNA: TGTGCCAGCAGTCTCGGACTAGCGGGCCTTAGCACAGATACGCAGTATTTT

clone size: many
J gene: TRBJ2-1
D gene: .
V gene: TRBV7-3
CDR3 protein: CASSLGGTDEQFF
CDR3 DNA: TGTGCCAGCAGCTTAGGAGGGACAGACGAGCAGTTCTTC

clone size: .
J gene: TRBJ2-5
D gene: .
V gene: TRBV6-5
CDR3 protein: CASSYSWETGLRETQYF
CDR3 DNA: TGTGCCAGCAGTTACTCATGGGAAACGGGGCTCAGGGAGACCCAGTACTTC

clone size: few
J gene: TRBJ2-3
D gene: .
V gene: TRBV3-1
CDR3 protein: CASSQEGIADTQYF
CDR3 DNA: TGTGCCAGCAGCCAAGAGGGGATTGCAGATACGCAGTATTTT

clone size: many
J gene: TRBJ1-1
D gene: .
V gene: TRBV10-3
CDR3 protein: CAIRGFGQHTEAFF
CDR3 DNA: TGTGCCATCAGGGGTTTTGGGCAGCACACTGAAGCTTTCTTT